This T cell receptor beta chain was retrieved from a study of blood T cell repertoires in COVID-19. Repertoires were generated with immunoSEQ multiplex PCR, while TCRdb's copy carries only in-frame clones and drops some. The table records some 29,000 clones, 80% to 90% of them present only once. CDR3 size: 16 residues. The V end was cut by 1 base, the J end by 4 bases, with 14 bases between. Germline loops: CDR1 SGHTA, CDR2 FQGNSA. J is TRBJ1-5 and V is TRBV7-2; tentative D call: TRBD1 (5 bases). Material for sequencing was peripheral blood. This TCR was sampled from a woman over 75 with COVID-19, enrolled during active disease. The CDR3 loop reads CASSLDGGGLNQPQHF. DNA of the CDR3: TGTGCCAGCAGCTTAGATGGGGGAGGGTTGAATCAGCCCCAGCATTTT.